Below, one TCR beta chain is given with its context. Its matching antigen is unknown. At one end the junction does not follow the germline gene, possibly because of a read error. The sample is drawn from a study of T-cell memory formation after mild COVID-19. Study-wide points: Clones that contracted clustered mainly in CM and EM if CD4+ and in EMRA if CD8+. Cross-reactive memory seemingly joined, as some responding clones were found in pre-infection memory. Clonal second-wave expansions that peaked on day 37 had unconfirmed SARS-CoV-2 specificity.

TCRdb redid the calling of the 5' RACE reads with MiXCR, one entry per CDR3 protein. The data contain just under 150,000 distinct CDR3 sequences, about a fifth of them seen just once; the ten biggest clones take up about 2.1%. The receptor's source is an adult woman who had mild COVID-19 (a few samples of this study predate the infection). Cell type and time point are not known. Sequencing was done on a sample of PBMCs or a T cell subset sorted from them (not recorded which).

The CDR3 DNA follows: TGTGCCAGCAGCCAAGTCTGGTCCACTGGAGCTTTCTTT. Translation: CASSQVWSTGAFF. The rearrangement joins TRBV3-1 to TRBJ1-1, with D unresolved. Looked up from germline, CDR1 is LGHDT and CDR2 is YNNKEL (reference sequence). This CDR3 is built from 13 residues. Combining the CDR3 with reference TRBV3-1 and TRBJ1-1 gives the whole variable domain DTAVSQTPKYLVTQMGNDKSIKCEQNLGHDTMYWYKQDSKKFLKIMFSYNNKELIINETVPNRFSPKSPDKAHLNLHINSLELGDSAVYFCASSQVWSTGAFFGQGTRLTVV.